This T cell receptor (beta chain) was sequenced for a study of radiation and T cells in renal cell carcinoma. Study results and caveats: Pretreatment tumor biopsies were lacking, so baseline clonotypes are unknown. In blood, top tumor clones expanded by 2 weeks, shrinking by 4.

Notes on this clone: Antigen specificity is unknown.

Deletions cut 7 bases from V and 6 bases from J, with 13 bases between. This CDR3 is built from 13 residues. In germline, CDR1 is MDHEN, CDR2 SYDVKM. Time point of the sample: baseline pretreatment blood. Treatment given: 15 Gy SBRT to primary tumor, nephrectomy 4 weeks later. Serial blood draws occurred at baseline and 2 and 4 weeks post-SBRT. Profiling relied on immunoSEQ multiplex PCR, and the TCRdb table lists in-frame clones only, not all of them. The sample has roughly 120,000 clones, around 80% seen once; the top ten hold around 3%. The starting material was blood, obtained from a patient whose treatment included radiotherapy and nephrectomy. This chain uses TRBV28 with TRBJ2-1; tentative D call: TRBD2 (6 bases). The receptor's source is a woman in her sixties or seventies with renal cell carcinoma. CDR3 nucleotides: TGTGCCAGCATGACGGGAGCATTCAATGAGCAGTTCTTC. Translating gives CASMTGAFNEQFF.